What follows are 32 T cell receptor beta chains derived from one specimen sequenced in a study of post-analysis software for immune sequencing data. No cognate antigen is known for these TCRs. Unique molecular identifiers tagged the TCR beta cDNA libraries. TCRdb re-derived calls from the PCR reads in MiXCR, one entry per CDR3 protein. Counted here are some 890,000 distinct CDR3 sequences, roughly 50% occurring once; the ten biggest clones make up approximately 4.3%. Study findings and constraints: TRBV segments more frequent in patients than in controls numbered roughly 5 and included TRBV5-6, TRBV5-1 and TRBV20-1.

Source material: blood. These receptors were taken from a girl between 5 and 17 years old with multiple sclerosis.

V and J are TRBV9 and TRBJ2-1, with 16 bases lining up with TRBD2. Germline V gene lookup returns CDR1 SGDLS and CDR2 YYNGEE. V shed 0 bases and J 5 bases; nucleotides not matched to a gene: 2. This CDR3 region has 17 residues. CDR3 bases: TGTGCCAGCAGCGTAGAGGGGACTAGCGGGGGGGACAATGAGCAGTTCTTC. Its translation: CASSVEGTSGGDNEQFF.

The chain has TRBV6-1 and TRBJ1-1, with 7 bases fitting TRBD1. The V gene end was trimmed by 10 bases and the J gene end by 0 bases; junction bases not matched to a gene: 2. The CDR3 totals 12 residues. In germline, CDR1 is MNHNS, CDR2 SASEGT. The CDR3 DNA sequence: TGTGCCACAGGGGGAATGAACACTGAAGCTTTCTTT. Translation gives CATGGMNTEAFF.

The rearrangement joins TRBV7-9 to TRBJ2-1, with D possibly TRBD1 on 7 matching bases. The CDR3 runs 16 residues. In germline, CDR1 is SEHNR, CDR2 FQNEAQ (reference sequence). V lost 2 bases, J lost 4 bases, and 15 bases lay in between. The CDR3, as DNA: TGTGCCAGCAGCTTAAGGTCCAGGGGGGAGTACAATGAGCAGTTCTTC. It encodes CASSLRSRGEYNEQFF.

The chain joins TRBV29-1 to TRBJ1-1; perhaps TRBD1 as D (5 bases). CDR1 and CDR2 from the germline V gene are SQVTM and ANQGSEA. The CDR3 has 12 amino acids. Trimming removed 4 bases from V and 7 bases from J, with 13 bases in between. CDR3 amino acids: CSVVGGGLEAFF. CDR3 DNA sequence: TGCAGCGTTGTTGGCGGGGGTCTTGAAGCTTTCTTT.

The chain is built from TRBV29-1 and TRBJ1-1; D gene uncertain. Trimming cost V 4 bases and J 0 bases, with 9 bases left between them. Germline CDR1 and CDR2: SQVTM and ANQGSEA. The CDR3 spans 13 residues. The CDR3 sequence is CSVAQVMNTEAFF. The CDR3 nucleotides read TGCAGCGTTGCCCAGGTCATGAACACTGAAGCTTTCTTT.

A few counts support this clonotype. V is TRBV20-1 and J is TRBJ2-5; TRBD1 might be the D (6 bases). Germline CDR1 DFQATT, CDR2 SNEGSKA (reference sequence). This CDR3 has 13 amino acids. Trimming took 4 bases from V and 5 from J, leaving 14 bases between them. In DNA form, the CDR3 reads TGCAGTGCTACCAGGGGCCTCCAGGAGACCCAGTACTTC. Translating it yields CSATRGLQETQYF.

This chain uses TRBV29-1 with TRBJ2-1; no reliable D call. CDR1 is SQVTM, CDR2 ANQGSEA, per germline. There are 14 residues in the CDR3. The V gene lost 7 bases and the J gene lost 0 bases, with 13 bases spanning the gap. For the CDR3, the DNA is TGCAGCGCCGAAAGGGTTGCCTCCTACAATGAGCAGTTCTTC. Its protein is CSAERVASYNEQFF.

The chain carries TRBV3-1 and TRBJ2-6; D possibly corresponds to TRBD2 (5 bases). The V end was cut by 1 base, the J end by 0 bases, with 16 bases between. The germline CDR1 and CDR2 sequences are LGHDT and YNNKEL (reference sequence). The CDR3 extends over 19 amino acids. The CDR3 is CASSQGRRESFSGANVLTF. The DNA of the CDR3 is TGTGCCAGCAGCCAAGGACGAAGGGAGTCTTTCTCTGGGGCCAACGTCCTGACTTTC.

This rearrangement joins TRBV14 to TRBJ2-7; D is unclear. This CDR3 region has 13 residues. The V end was cut by 0 bases, the J end by 5 bases, with 8 bases between. Germline-derived CDR1 and CDR2 are SGHDN and FVKESK. This chain's CDR3 is CASSQDMRDEQYF. In DNA form, the CDR3 reads TGTGCCAGCAGCCAAGACATGAGAGACGAGCAGTACTTC.

This clonotype was counted between two and nine times. DNA of the CDR3: TGTGCCAGCAGCTTAGTCTCTGGGACCTACGAGCAGTACTTC. It encodes CASSLVSGTYEQYF. The chain carries TRBV5-6 and TRBJ2-5; D not certain. The DNA matches TRBJ2-7 better at its end, which makes the J call doubtful. The CDR3 is made up of 14 amino acids. Germline values: CDR1 SGHDT, CDR2 YYEEEE.

This clonotype has just a few counts. The rearrangement joins TRBV29-1 to TRBJ1-2, with D unclear. CDR3 size: 13 residues. Looked up from germline, CDR1 is SQVTM and CDR2 is ANQGSEA. V lost 2 bases and J lost 4, with 11 bases in between. CDR3 amino acids: CSVEWTARYGYTF. The CDR3 DNA reads as TGCAGCGTTGAATGGACCGCCCGCTATGGCTACACCTTC.

The genes are TRBV12-3 or TRBV12-4 and TRBJ1-2, with 8 bases lining up with TRBD1. Trimming cost V 6 bases and J 9 bases; bases outside gene matches: 15. CDR3 length: 15 residues. CDR3 bases: TGTGCCAGCAGACGAACCCTTCCATGGACAGGGAGCTACACCTTC. This gives the protein CASRRTLPWTGSYTF.

The chain has TRBV5-1 and TRBJ2-3; possibly TRBD1 or TRBD2 for D (5 bases each). The CDR3 totals 13 residues. The germline V gene encodes CDR1 SGHRS and CDR2 YFSETQ. V lost 6 bases and J lost 2, with 10 bases in between. The CDR3 sequence is CASNPGATDTQYF. DNA for the CDR3: TGCGCCAGCAACCCCGGGGCCACAGATACGCAGTATTTT.

The chain carries TRBV21-1 and TRBJ2-5; whether TRBD1, the table's D call, matches the DNA was not checked. TRBV21-1 is annotated as a pseudogene. CDR3 size: 16 residues. The CDR3 nucleotides read TGTGCCAGCAGCAAAGTTCGTGGGGCGGACTGGATGGAGCAGTACTTC. Translating it yields CASSKVRGADWMEQYF.

This clonotype was observed a handful of times. This CDR3 reads CASSPRTRPDTQYF. The CDR3 DNA reads TGTGCCAGCAGTCCCCGTACAAGGCCAGATACGCAGTATTTT. This chain links TRBV27 with TRBJ2-3, with D uncertain. From germline, CDR1 is MNHEY and CDR2 SMNVEV (reference sequence). Deletions cut 5 bases from V and 4 bases from J, with 13 bases between. The CDR3 is 14 residues long.

The chain joins TRBV5-1 to TRBJ2-5; 7 nucleotides agree with TRBD2. The ends lost 4 bases at V and 5 bases at J; junction bases unmatched: 5. CDR3 length equals 13 residues. Germline V gene sequence: CDR1 SGHRS, CDR2 YFSETQ. The CDR3 is CASSTSVRETQYF. In nucleotides, the CDR3 is TGCGCCAGCAGCACTAGCGTACGGGAGACCCAGTACTTC.

For the CDR3, the DNA is TGTGCCAGCAGCTTAGCGGAAGGGGATGGCATTCAGTACTTC. Its translation: CASSLAEGDGIQYF. V gene TRBV7-9 combines with J gene TRBJ2-4; tentative D call: TRBD1 (5 bases). This CDR3 region has 14 residues. Trimming took off 0 bases at V and 9 bases at J, with 12 bases between the two ends. CDR1 and CDR2 (germline): SEHNR, FQNEAQ (reference sequence). Variable domain in full (rest from reference TRBV7-9 and TRBJ2-4): DTGVSQNPRHKITKRGQNVTFRCDPISEHNRLYWYRQTLGQGPEFLTYFQNEAQLEKSRLLSDRFSAERPKGSFSTLEIQRTEQGDSAMYLCASSLAEGDGIQYFGAGTRLSVL.

This chain connects TRBV20-1 to TRBJ2-3; D possibly corresponds to TRBD2 (7 bases). The CDR3 loop spans 15 amino acids. Germline-derived CDR1 and CDR2 are DFQATT and SNEGSKA (reference sequence). Trimming took off 0 bases at V and 8 bases at J, with 18 bases between the two ends. The CDR3 DNA follows: TGCAGTGCTAGAGATGCCGGGGGGCCCCCAGGTACGCAGTATTTT. This encodes CSARDAGGPPGTQYF.

There are a few counts of this clonotype. The chain uses TRBV3-1 and TRBJ2-7, with D perhaps assigned TRBD1 or TRBD2 (5 bases each). CDR3 length: 16 amino acids. The V end was cut by 4 bases, the J end by 4 bases, with 20 bases between. Per the germline V gene, CDR1 is LGHDT and CDR2 is YNNKEL (reference sequence). The CDR3 DNA sequence: TGTGCCAGCAGCCGCCCGATGATGGGACCGGGATACGAGCAGTACTTC. It is translated as CASSRPMMGPGYEQYF.

A few counts support this clonotype. The chain uses TRBV18 and TRBJ2-7; no reliable D call. The length of the CDR3 is 13 residues. Per germline, CDR1 KGHSH and CDR2 LQKENI. V gave up 5 bases and J gave up 6 bases, with 14 bases separating them. The CDR3 bases are TGTGCCAGCTCAACCGTCGAAGGGTCCGAGCAGTACTTC. This translates into CASSTVEGSEQYF.

The CDR3 coding sequence is TGTGCCAGCAGAAACCCTAGGCTGATTTCGTTCTTC. Translation gives CASRNPRLISFF. The chain uses TRBV6-5 and TRBJ2-1; no definite D call. V lost 6 bases, J lost 15 bases, and 18 bases lay in between. CDR1 MNHEY and CDR2 SVGAGI come from the germline V gene. This CDR3 has 12 amino acids.

The J gene is TRBJ2-5, the V gene TRBV5-1; TRBD2 matches at 13 bases. V was clipped by 2 bases and J by 4 bases; unmatched bases: 8. Germline CDR1 reads SGHRS; CDR2 reads YFSETQ. This CDR3 has 17 residues. The CDR3 spells CASSFELAGGPRETQYF. As DNA, the CDR3 is TGCGCCAGCAGCTTCGAACTAGCGGGAGGGCCGCGAGAGACCCAGTACTTC.

The chain is built from TRBV5-1 and TRBJ2-4; D possibly corresponds to TRBD2 (6 bases). The V end lost 2 bases, the J end lost 5 bases, and 11 bases lay between the germline ends. Germline CDR1 reads SGHRS; CDR2 reads YFSETQ. This CDR3 is 14 amino acids long. The CDR3 is CASSLGGAQNIQYF. CDR3 DNA: TGCGCCAGCAGCTTAGGAGGGGCCCAAAACATTCAGTACTTC.

This clonotype was picked up a small number of times. The gene calls are TRBV15 and TRBJ1-4, with 11 positions matching TRBD1. This CDR3 comprises 14 residues. V shed 6 bases, J shed 11 bases, and the junction held 8 bases outside the gene matches. Per the germline V gene, CDR1 is LNHNV and CDR2 is YYDKDF (reference sequence). CDR3 loop: CATSRTGGEEKLFF. In nucleotides, the CDR3 is TGTGCCACCAGTCGGACAGGGGGCGAAGAGAAACTGTTTTTT.

In this sample, this clonotype turned up a few times. The chain links TRBV20-1 to TRBJ1-2; 9 positions agree with TRBD1. In germline, CDR1 is DFQATT, CDR2 SNEGSKA (reference sequence). V lost 3 bases, J lost 6 bases, and 5 bases stayed unmatched. The length of the CDR3 is 13 residues. The DNA of the CDR3 is TGCAGTGCTAGTGCGGACAGGGGAGATGGCTACACCTTC. Translated: CSASADRGDGYTF.

V and J are TRBV6-1 and TRBJ2-5; no clear D gene. The CDR3 totals 11 residues. V was clipped by 7 bases and J by 5 bases, with 8 bases between them. From germline, CDR1 is MNHNS and CDR2 SASEGT. CDR3 amino acids: CASKSTETQYF. The CDR3 coding sequence is TGTGCCAGCAAGTCCACCGAGACCCAGTACTTC.

In its sample, this clonotype was seen a few times. V is TRBV6-5 and J is TRBJ2-4; TRBD1 or TRBD2 may be the D gene (5 bases each). There are 13 residues in the CDR3. V shed 6 bases and J shed 9 bases, with 15 bases lying between them. Germline CDR1 and CDR2: MNHEY and SVGAGI. CDR3 in DNA: TGTGCCAGCAGCAACAGTGGTGGGGGCATTCAGTACTTC. This gives the protein CASSNSGGGIQYF.

The chain recombines TRBV29-1 with TRBJ1-5; D is perhaps TRBD1 (5 bases). Trimming cost V 7 bases and J 0 bases, with 10 bases left between them. The germline V gene encodes CDR1 SQVTM and CDR2 ANQGSEA. The CDR3 consists of 13 residues. CDR3 region: CSAGADSNQPQHF. The CDR3 bases are TGCAGCGCCGGGGCAGATAGCAATCAGCCCCAGCATTTT. The full variable domain, completed using reference TRBV29-1 and TRBJ1-5, is SAVISQKPSRDICQRGTSLTIQCQVDSQVTMMFWYRQQPGQSLTLIATANQGSEATYESGFVIDKFPISRPNLTFSTLTVSNMSPEDSSIYLCSAGADSNQPQHFGDGTRLSIL.

Ten or more counts support this clonotype. The chain links TRBV29-1 to TRBJ2-3; the D is unclear. This CDR3 contains 12 residues. Germline CDR1 is SQVTM and CDR2 is ANQGSEA. Trimming removed 3 bases from V and 6 bases from J, with 10 bases in between. CDR3 residues: CSVDPAPDTQYF. The CDR3 coding sequence is TGCAGCGTTGACCCAGCGCCGGATACGCAGTATTTT.

Turning to this clonotype: Being one base from a much bigger clone, this may be a read error. The CDR3 protein is CSIEEGGNEQFF. As DNA, the CDR3 is TGCAGCATTGAAGAGGGTGGCAATGAGCAGTTCTTC. The chain carries TRBV29-1 and TRBJ2-1; a possible D gene is TRBD2 (5 bases). The CDR3 contains 12 residues. The germline V gene has CDR1 SQVTM and CDR2 ANQGSEA.

The CDR3 loop reads CGGGARTDTQYF. CDR3 coding DNA: TGCGGCGGGGGGGCTCGCACAGATACGCAGTATTTT. The chain links TRBV20-1 to TRBJ2-3, with TRBD2 matching 9 bases. This CDR3 spans 12 amino acids. The germline gives CDR1 DFQATT, CDR2 SNEGSKA (reference sequence).

This sequence joins TRBV5-1 and TRBJ2-4; the D call may be TRBD1 or TRBD2 (6 bases each). CDR1 and CDR2 from the germline V gene are SGHRS and YFSETQ. The CDR3 totals 12 residues. V lost 0 bases, J lost 13 bases, and 11 bases lay in between. This chain's CDR3 is CASSLDGGLQYF. The CDR3 DNA reads TGCGCCAGCAGCTTGGATGGGGGGCTACAGTACTTC.